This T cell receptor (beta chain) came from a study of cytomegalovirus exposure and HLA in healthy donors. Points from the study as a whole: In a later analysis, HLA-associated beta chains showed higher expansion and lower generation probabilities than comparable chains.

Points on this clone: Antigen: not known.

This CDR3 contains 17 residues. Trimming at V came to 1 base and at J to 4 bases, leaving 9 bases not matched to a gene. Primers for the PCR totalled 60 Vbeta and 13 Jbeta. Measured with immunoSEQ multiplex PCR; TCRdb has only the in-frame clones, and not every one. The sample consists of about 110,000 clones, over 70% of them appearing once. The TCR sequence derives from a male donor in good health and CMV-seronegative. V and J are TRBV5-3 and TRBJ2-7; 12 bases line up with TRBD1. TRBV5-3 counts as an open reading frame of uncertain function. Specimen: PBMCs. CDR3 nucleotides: TGTGCCAGAAGCTTGTCTACGGGACAGGGGGCGCGGTACGAGCAGTACTTC. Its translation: CARSLSTGQGARYEQYF.